These 32 T cell receptor beta chains were all obtained from the same sample, sequenced in a study of blood T cell repertoires in COVID-19. Profiled with immunoSEQ multiplex PCR; TCRdb holds only in-frame clones, not every one. The table includes roughly 380,000 clones, about 89% detected once. Specimen: PBMCs or T cells enriched from blood (not recorded which). The receptors stem from a man aged 25-45 years who had recovered from COVID-19.

This chain joins TRBV6-5 and TRBJ1-2; TRBD1 agrees at 9 bases. The germline CDR1 and CDR2 sequences are MNHEY and SVGAGI. Germline trimming cut 7 bases from V and 0 bases from J; bases unmatched to any gene: 6. The CDR3 consists of 15 residues. In DNA form, the CDR3 reads TGTGCCAGCAAACGGGACAGGGAGACTAACTATGGCTACACCTTC. Amino acids: CASKRDRETNYGYTF.

The chain employs TRBV5-4 and TRBJ2-1; 11 positions match TRBD2. With V trimmed by 4 bases and J by 2 bases, 5 bases remained unmatched. Looked up from germline, CDR1 is SGHNT and CDR2 is YYREEE (reference sequence). CDR3 length: 16 amino acids. The CDR3 DNA reads as TGTGCCAGCAGCGGTGGGACTAGCGGAACCTACAATGAGCAGTTCTTC. Translated: CASSGGTSGTYNEQFF.

The J gene is TRBJ2-1, the V gene TRBV4-1, with D maybe TRBD1 (5 bases). This CDR3 region has 14 residues. The germline V gene encodes CDR1 MGHRA and CDR2 YSYEKL. V was trimmed by 6 bases and J by 7 bases, leaving 16 bases between them. The DNA of the CDR3 is TGCGCCAGCAGGGACCGGCCAGGGCGGAATGAGCAGTTCTTC. Amino acids: CASRDRPGRNEQFF.

The chain uses TRBV2 and TRBJ1-6; 10 bases agree with TRBD1. The CDR3 runs to 14 residues. Germline values: CDR1 SNHLY, CDR2 FYNNEI. V was clipped by 9 bases and J by 7 bases; unmatched bases: 6. DNA of the CDR3: TGTGCCAGAGGACCGGGACAGGGGAATTCACCCCTCCACTTT. Translation gives CARGPGQGNSPLHF.

The gene calls are TRBV11-3 and TRBJ2-7, with 7 bases fitting TRBD1. CDR3 length: 13 residues. CDR1 SGHNT and CDR2 YENEEA come from the germline V gene. The J segment lost 7 bases and the V segment lost 6 bases, leaving 9 bases of the junction unmatched. CDR3 residues: CASRASGQTEQYF. CDR3 in DNA: TGTGCCAGCAGAGCGTCGGGACAGACAGAGCAGTACTTC.

The rearrangement joins TRBV27 to TRBJ2-3; 11 nucleotides agree with TRBD2. The CDR3 extends over 17 amino acids. Losses at the gene ends were 6 bases for V and 2 bases for J; bases not matched to a gene: 10. Per the germline V gene, CDR1 is MNHEY and CDR2 is SMNVEV (reference sequence). The CDR3 DNA reads TGTGCCAGCAGACCCCTGACTAGCGGGGCCGCCACAGATACGCAGTATTTT. This sequence encodes CASRPLTSGAATDTQYF.

V and J are TRBV6-5 and TRBJ1-3; TRBD1 agrees at 10 bases. This CDR3 has 15 amino acids. Germline CDR1 and CDR2: MNHEY and SVGAGI. With V trimmed by 6 bases and J by 4 bases, 6 bases remained unmatched. CDR3: CASRAGTGAGNTIYF. The CDR3 DNA sequence: TGTGCCAGCAGAGCCGGGACAGGGGCGGGAAACACCATATATTTT.

The chain has TRBV6-5 and TRBJ2-3; unclear D gene. Germline V gene sequence: CDR1 MNHEY, CDR2 SVGAGI. Trimming stripped 2 bases from V and 5 bases from J, with 14 bases between. The CDR3 consists of 15 residues. The CDR3 DNA reads as TGTGCCAGCAGTTACGCGATGTCGTTCGGAGATACGCAGTATTTT. Amino acid sequence: CASSYAMSFGDTQYF.

The rearrangement links TRBV30 to TRBJ1-4; D call uncertain. CDR3 length: 14 residues. CDR1 is GTSNPN, CDR2 SVGIG, per germline (reference sequence). Trimming cost V 0 bases and J 6 bases, with 11 bases left between them. CDR3 protein: CAWSVDGRDEKLFF. Written as DNA, the CDR3 is TGTGCCTGGAGTGTAGACGGGCGGGATGAAAAACTGTTTTTT. The full variable domain, completed using reference TRBV30 and TRBJ1-4, is SQTIHQWPATLVQPVGSPLSLECTVEGTSNPNLYWYRQAAGRGLQLLFYSVGIGQISSEVPQNLSASRPQDRQFILSSKKLLLSDSGFYLCAWSVDGRDEKLFFGSGTQLSVL.

A single count supports this clone. The rearrangement links TRBV7-9 to TRBJ1-4, with 9 bases identical to TRBD1. The germline CDR1 and CDR2 sequences are SEHNR and FQNEAQ (reference sequence). This CDR3 contains 16 residues. Germline trimming cut 2 bases from V and 12 bases from J; bases unmatched to any gene: 13. The DNA of the CDR3 is TGTGCCAGCAGCTTAATCCCGGGACAGGGCATGGTAGAACTGTTTTTT. It is translated as CASSLIPGQGMVELFF.

This rearrangement joins TRBV9 to TRBJ1-1, with 7 nucleotides matching TRBD1. CDR1 is SGDLS, CDR2 YYNGEE, per germline. The junction had 8 bases not matched to a gene; V was cut back by 3 bases and J by 6 bases. The CDR3 runs 14 residues. CDR3 loop: CASSAGQAPSEAFF. The DNA for the CDR3 is TGTGCCAGCAGCGCCGGACAGGCCCCCTCTGAAGCTTTCTTT.

The chain carries TRBV4-2 and TRBJ1-1; no reliable D call. The CDR3 loop spans 14 amino acids. Trimming shortened V by 0 bases and J by 3 bases, and 8 bases separated the two germline ends. CDR1 and CDR2 (germline): LGHNA, YNFKEQ. The CDR3 reads CASSQEYTYTEAFF. The CDR3 DNA is TGTGCCAGCAGCCAAGAGTACACCTACACTGAAGCTTTCTTT.

Of note for this clone: This same CDR3 is encoded by further DNA sequences in the sample. This chain uses TRBV30 with TRBJ1-2, with TRBD1 identical over 8 bases. V trimming: 1 base; J trimming: 6 bases; junction bases outside the gene matches: 4. Germline-derived CDR1 and CDR2 are GTSNPN and SVGIG (reference sequence). This CDR3 region has 13 residues. The CDR3 bases are TGTGCCTGGAGTGCCGGACAGGGTGATGGCTACACCTTC. This gives the protein CAWSAGQGDGYTF.

This clone was recorded only once. The chain employs TRBV7-9 and TRBJ1-1; 9 bases map to TRBD1. From germline, CDR1 is SEHNR and CDR2 FQNEAQ (reference sequence). The CDR3 spans 16 residues. V was pared by 1 base and J by 1 base, with 4 bases of the junction left unmatched. The CDR3 loop is CASSLVQGAPNTEAFF. CDR3 bases: TGTGCCAGCAGCTTAGTACAGGGGGCGCCGAACACTGAAGCTTTCTTT.

The chain is built from TRBV5-6 and TRBJ1-1; a weak D match, TRBD1 (6 bases). Per germline, CDR1 SGHDT and CDR2 YYEEEE. The CDR3 sequence is 13 residues long. V was trimmed by 4 bases and J by 7 bases, leaving 14 bases between them. As DNA, the CDR3 is TGTGCCAGCAGCCGAGATATGACAGGTGAAGCTTTCTTT. It codes for CASSRDMTGEAFF.

V is TRBV19 and J is TRBJ1-1; 10 nucleotides align to TRBD1. This CDR3 has 14 amino acids. The V and J ends lost 7 bases and 2 bases, in that order; junction bases with no gene match: 4. Germline CDR1 LNHDA, CDR2 SQIVND (reference sequence). This CDR3 is CASIRDRGNTEAFF. As DNA, the CDR3 is TGTGCCAGTATTCGGGACAGGGGAAACACTGAAGCTTTCTTT.

This clone was seen ten or more times. V usage is TRBV4-2 and J usage is TRBJ1-6; D uncertain. This CDR3 is 14 amino acids long. Trimming took 0 bases from V and 7 from J, leaving 7 bases between them. CDR1 and CDR2 from the germline V gene are LGHNA and YNFKEQ. The CDR3 loop is CASSQDYENSPLHF. In nucleotides, the CDR3 is TGTGCCAGCAGCCAAGATTACGAGAATTCACCCCTCCACTTT.

The J gene is TRBJ2-4, the V gene TRBV4-2; 7 bases align to TRBD2. The CDR3 loop spans 19 amino acids. J was trimmed by 0 bases and V by 0 bases; bases with no gene match: 11. The germline CDR1 and CDR2 sequences are LGHNA and YNFKEQ. In DNA form, the CDR3 reads TGTGCCAGCAGCCAAGATTTAGTGGGAGGGAGACTAGCCAAAAACATTCAGTACTTC. It encodes CASSQDLVGGRLAKNIQYF.

V gene TRBV7-2 combines with J gene TRBJ1-6; D is possibly TRBD1 (5 bases). Germline V CDR1 and CDR2: SGHTA, FQGNSA. V lost 2 bases to trimming and J lost 5 bases, with 10 bases between them. This CDR3 region has 15 residues. DNA of the CDR3: TGTGCCAGCAGCTTAACTCAGGGTAATAATTCACCCCTCCACTTT. As protein: CASSLTQGNNSPLHF.

The V call is TRBV3-1 (or the pseudogene TRBV3-2), the J call TRBJ1-1; 8 bases map to TRBD1. The CDR3 covers 16 residues. CDR1 is LGHDT, CDR2 YNNKEL, per germline (reference sequence). Trimming at V came to 1 base and at J to 3 bases, leaving 7 bases not matched to a gene. The CDR3 DNA reads TGTGCCAGCAGCCAAGCGGCTGGACAGGGCTACACTGAAGCTTTCTTT. Encoded protein: CASSQAAGQGYTEAFF.

This rearrangement joins TRBV29-1 to TRBJ2-1, with D possibly being TRBD1 (5 bases). The CDR3 has 13 residues. Germline V CDR1 and CDR2: SQVTM, ANQGSEA. Trimming stripped 3 bases from V and 8 bases from J, with 14 bases between. The CDR3 sequence: CSVEGGQGDEQFF. Written as DNA, the CDR3 is TGCAGCGTTGAGGGTGGGCAGGGCGATGAGCAGTTCTTC.

The rearrangement links TRBV6-5 to TRBJ2-7; 11 nucleotides agree with TRBD1. Losses at the gene ends were 6 bases for V and 5 bases for J; bases not matched to a gene: 9. Germline V gene data show CDR1 as MNHEY and CDR2 as SVGAGI. The CDR3 extends over 15 amino acids. The CDR3 coding sequence is TGTGCCAGCAGAGCAGCCGGGACAGGGGGAAACGAGCAGTACTTC. Translating gives CASRAAGTGGNEQYF.

This chain uses TRBV3-1 (or the pseudogene TRBV3-2) with TRBJ2-7, with 9 nucleotides matching TRBD2. This CDR3 region has 15 residues. After removal of 2 bases from V and 3 bases from J, the junction contained 5 bases not matched to a gene. CDR1 is LGHDT and CDR2 is YNNKEL in the germline V gene (reference sequence). The CDR3 protein is CASSQLAGDIYEQYF. The CDR3 bases are TGTGCCAGCAGCCAATTAGCGGGGGACATCTACGAGCAGTACTTC.

V is TRBV10-3 and J is TRBJ2-7, with D tentatively TRBD1 (5 bases). Germline V gives CDR1 ENHRY, CDR2 SYGVKD. The CDR3 contains 12 residues. V shed 9 bases and J shed 1 base, with 10 bases lying between them. The CDR3 DNA is TGTGCCATTACGGACAAGTCCTACGAGCAGTACTTC. Translating it yields CAITDKSYEQYF.

The chain employs TRBV30 and TRBJ2-1; 7 positions match TRBD2. CDR3 length: 13 amino acids. Germline V gene data show CDR1 as GTSNPN and CDR2 as SVGIG (reference sequence). Germline trimming cut 0 bases from V and 10 bases from J; bases unmatched to any gene: 6. The CDR3 nucleotides are TGTGCCTGGAGTGTAACTGCGCGGGGGGAGCAGTTCTTC. As protein: CAWSVTARGEQFF.

This clone appeared a single time. A far larger clone is just one base off, so this is likely a read error. This rearrangement joins TRBV7-8 to TRBJ1-5; the match to TRBD1 covers 10 bases. This CDR3 has 15 amino acids. V shed 5 bases and J 2 bases; nucleotides not matched to a gene: 3. Germline V CDR1 and CDR2: SGHVS, FQNEAQ. In nucleotides, the CDR3 is TGTGCCAGCAGCCCCGGGACAGGGGGCAATCAGCCCCAGCATTTT. The encoded protein is CASSPGTGGNQPQHF.

The chain combines TRBV4-1 with TRBJ1-2; TRBD1 matches at 11 bases. Per the germline V gene, CDR1 is MGHRA and CDR2 is YSYEKL. Trimming took 5 bases from V and 7 from J; bases not matched to a gene: 18. This CDR3 comprises 18 residues. CDR3 coding DNA: TGCGCCAGCAGCGGATCGGGCCTACCGGGACAGGGGGTCGGTGGCTACACCTTC. The encoded protein is CASSGSGLPGQGVGGYTF.

The DNA of the CDR3 is TGTGCCAGCAGCTTAGATCAAGGGAGGCGTTACAATGAGCAGTTCTTC. Encoded protein: CASSLDQGRRYNEQFF. This rearrangement joins TRBV11-2 to TRBJ2-1; tentative D call: TRBD2 (6 bases). The CDR3 length is 16 residues. Trimming removed 0 bases from V and 4 bases from J, with 13 bases in between. The germline CDR1 and CDR2 sequences are SGHAT and FQNNGV.

The gene calls are TRBV7-9 and TRBJ2-7; a possible D gene is TRBD2 (6 bases). CDR1 is SEHNR and CDR2 is FQNEAQ in the germline V gene (reference sequence). The V end was cut by 5 bases, the J end by 5 bases, with 16 bases between. The CDR3 is 14 amino acids. The CDR3 DNA reads as TGTGCCAGCAGCGTAGTTGGGGGGTATGACGAGCAGTACTTC. Amino acid sequence: CASSVVGGYDEQYF.

This clone has a single count. V usage is TRBV6-5 and J usage is TRBJ2-2; D gene unclear. Trimming took 10 bases from V and 6 from J, leaving 12 bases between them. CDR3 size: 12 residues. Germline V gene data show CDR1 as MNHEY and CDR2 as SVGAGI. For the CDR3, the DNA is TGTGCCACCTCTTTCTATGCCGGGGAGCTGTTTTTT. Residues: CATSFYAGELFF.

V gene TRBV6-5 combines with J gene TRBJ2-7; weak D call: TRBD1 (6 bases). The V end lost 6 bases, the J end lost 3 bases, and 9 bases lay between the germline ends. The CDR3 contains 12 residues. Germline lookup yields CDR1 MNHEY and CDR2 SVGAGI. CDR3 nucleotides: TGTGCCAGCAGGGACAGTCTCTACGAGCAGTACTTC. Encoded protein: CASRDSLYEQYF.

The chain has TRBV28 and TRBJ1-2; D is unclear. Germline V gives CDR1 MDHEN, CDR2 SYDVKM. This CDR3 is 12 amino acids long. V shed 6 bases and J shed 8 bases, with 13 bases lying between them. CDR3 bases: TGTGCCAGCAGGCCGGAGTTCTACGGCTACACCTTC. Its protein product is CASRPEFYGYTF.